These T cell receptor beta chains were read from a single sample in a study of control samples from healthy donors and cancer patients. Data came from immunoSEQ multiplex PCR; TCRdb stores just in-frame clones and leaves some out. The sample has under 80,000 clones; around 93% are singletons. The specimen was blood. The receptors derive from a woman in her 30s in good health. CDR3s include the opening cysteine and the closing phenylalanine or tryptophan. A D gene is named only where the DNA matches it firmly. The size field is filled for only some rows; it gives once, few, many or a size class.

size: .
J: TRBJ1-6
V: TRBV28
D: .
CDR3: CASSLGGGWGNSPLHF
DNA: TGTGCCAGCAGTTTAGGTGGTGGCTGGGGGAATTCACCCCTCCACTTT

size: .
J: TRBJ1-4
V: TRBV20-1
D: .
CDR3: CSAGGRKLFF
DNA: TGCAGTGCCGGGGGACGGAAACTGTTTTTT

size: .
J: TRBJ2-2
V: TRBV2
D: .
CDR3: CASSGPSGSSLANTGELFF
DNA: TGTGCCAGCAGTGGTCCGTCCGGCAGCAGCCTTGCGAACACCGGGGAGCTGTTTTTT

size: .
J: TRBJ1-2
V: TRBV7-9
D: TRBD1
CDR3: CASSLSGGAAYGYTF
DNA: TGTGCCAGCAGCTTATCAGGGGGCGCCGCCTATGGCTACACCTTC

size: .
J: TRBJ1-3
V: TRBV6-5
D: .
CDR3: CASTAAVGPGNTIYF
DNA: TGTGCCAGCACCGCGGCCGTGGGGCCAGGAAACACCATATATTTT

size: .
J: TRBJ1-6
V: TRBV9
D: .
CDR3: CASSPRTVSGSPLHF
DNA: TGTGCCAGCAGCCCTCGGACCGTTTCAGGTTCACCCCTCCACTTT

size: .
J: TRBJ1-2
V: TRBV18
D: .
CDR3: CASSPDRVYGYTF
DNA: TGTGCCAGCTCACCAGACAGAGTCTATGGCTACACCTTC

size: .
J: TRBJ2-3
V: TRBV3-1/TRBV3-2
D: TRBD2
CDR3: CASSQGAGLAGETQYF
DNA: TGTGCCAGCAGCCAAGGGGCCGGACTAGCGGGGGAAACGCAGTATTTT

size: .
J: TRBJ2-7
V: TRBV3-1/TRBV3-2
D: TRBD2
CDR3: CASSQVTSGGYEQYF
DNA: TGTGCCAGCAGCCAAGTTACTAGCGGGGGCTACGAGCAGTACTTC

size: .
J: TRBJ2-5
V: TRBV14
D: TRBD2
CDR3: CASSSLLAGGLETQYF
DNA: TGTGCCAGCAGCTCCCTACTAGCGGGGGGGCTAGAGACCCAGTACTTC

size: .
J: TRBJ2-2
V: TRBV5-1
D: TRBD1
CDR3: CASSLGQGSTGELFF
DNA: TGCGCCAGCAGCTTGGGACAGGGGAGCACCGGGGAGCTGTTTTTT

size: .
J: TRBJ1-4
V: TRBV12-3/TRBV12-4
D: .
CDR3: CASSLREKLFF
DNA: TGTGCCAGCAGTTTAAGGGAAAAACTGTTTTTT

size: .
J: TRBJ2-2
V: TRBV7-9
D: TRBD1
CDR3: CASSSGTGSRGELFF
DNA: TGTGCCAGCAGCTCCGGGACAGGGAGCCGCGGGGAGCTGTTTTTT

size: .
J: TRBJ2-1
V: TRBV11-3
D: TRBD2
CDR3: CASSLAGGGLNEQFF
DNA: TGTGCCAGCAGCTTAGCCGGCGGGGGGCTCAATGAGCAGTTCTTC

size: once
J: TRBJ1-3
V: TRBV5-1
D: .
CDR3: CASSLAGSFSGNTIYF
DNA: TGCGCCAGCAGCTTGGCGGGCAGCTTCTCTGGAAACACCATATATTTT

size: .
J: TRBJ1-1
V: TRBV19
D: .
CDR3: CASSMGRARGEAFF
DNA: TGTGCCAGTAGTATGGGTCGGGCAAGAGGTGAAGCTTTCTTT

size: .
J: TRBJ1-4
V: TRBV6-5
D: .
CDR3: CAGLSSADEKLFF
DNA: TGTGCCGGGCTCTCTTCCGCGGATGAAAAACTGTTTTTT

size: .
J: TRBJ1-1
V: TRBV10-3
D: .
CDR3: CAISESGRAGTEAFF
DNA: TGTGCCATCAGTGAGTCGGGCAGGGCGGGCACTGAAGCTTTCTTT

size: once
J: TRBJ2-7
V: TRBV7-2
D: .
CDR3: CASSHPPSSYEQYF
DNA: TGTGCCAGCAGCCACCCTCCGAGCTCCTACGAGCAGTACTTC

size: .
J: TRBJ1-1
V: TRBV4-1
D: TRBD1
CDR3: CARSQGTGGGGEAFF
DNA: TGCGCCCGCAGCCAGGGCACAGGGGGCGGGGGGGAAGCTTTCTTT

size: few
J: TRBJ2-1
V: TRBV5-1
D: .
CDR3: CASSLLGESYNEQFF
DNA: TGCGCCAGCAGCTTGTTAGGGGAGTCCTACAATGAGCAGTTCTTC

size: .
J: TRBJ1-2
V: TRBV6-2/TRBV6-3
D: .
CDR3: CASSYSGRISNYGYTF
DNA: TGTGCCAGCAGTTACTCGGGCCGAATATCTAACTATGGCTACACCTTC

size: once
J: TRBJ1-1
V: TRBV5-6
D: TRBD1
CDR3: CASSSRGQGRTEAFF
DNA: TGTGCCAGCAGCTCCCGCGGACAGGGCCGGACTGAAGCTTTCTTT

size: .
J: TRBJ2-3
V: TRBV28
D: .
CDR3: CASSTQGGTDTQYF
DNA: TGTGCCAGCAGCACACAGGGGGGGACAGATACGCAGTATTTT

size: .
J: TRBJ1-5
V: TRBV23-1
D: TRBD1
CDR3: CASSQSLGQGLDNQPQHF
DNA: TGCGCCAGCAGTCAATCATTGGGACAGGGGTTGGACAATCAGCCCCAGCATTTT

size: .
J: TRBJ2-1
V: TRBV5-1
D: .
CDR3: CASSLFGTDNEQFF
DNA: TGCGCCAGCAGCTTGTTCGGGACGGATAATGAGCAGTTCTTC

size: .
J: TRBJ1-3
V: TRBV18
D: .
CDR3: CASSPTVGDTIYF
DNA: TGTGCCAGCTCACCAACGGTTGGGGACACCATATATTTT

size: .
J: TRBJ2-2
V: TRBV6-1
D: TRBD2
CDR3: CASSESLAGGTGGGELFF
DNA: TGTGCCAGCAGTGAATCCCTAGCGGGGGGGACGGGAGGCGGGGAGCTGTTTTTT

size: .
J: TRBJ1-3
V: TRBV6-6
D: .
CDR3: CASSSGVSGNTIYF
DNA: TGTGCCAGCAGTTCTGGGGTCTCTGGAAACACCATATATTTT

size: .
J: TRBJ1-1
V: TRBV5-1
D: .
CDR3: CASSLGAAEGNTEAFF
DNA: TGCGCCAGCAGCTTGGGGGCAGCGGAGGGTAACACTGAAGCTTTCTTT

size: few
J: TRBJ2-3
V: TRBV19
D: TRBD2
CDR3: CASRDLGLAGANTQYF
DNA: TGTGCCAGTAGGGACTTGGGACTAGCGGGGGCGAATACGCAGTATTTT

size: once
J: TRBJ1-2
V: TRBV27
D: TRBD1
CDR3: CASSLSGGGGYTF
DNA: TGTGCCAGCAGTTTATCAGGGGGCGGCGGCTACACCTTC

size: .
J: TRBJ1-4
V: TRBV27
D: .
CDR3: CASSMRGGQVSVLYEKLFF
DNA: TGTGCCAGCAGTATGAGGGGGGGGCAGGTGTCTGTCTTATATGAAAAACTGTTTTTT

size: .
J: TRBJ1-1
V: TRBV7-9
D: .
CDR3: CASPRLGNTEAFF
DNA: TGTGCCAGCCCCCGTCTGGGGAACACTGAAGCTTTCTTT

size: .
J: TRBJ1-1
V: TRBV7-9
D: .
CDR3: CASSRRGRTEAFF
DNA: TGTGCCAGCAGCCGCAGGGGCCGGACTGAAGCTTTCTTT

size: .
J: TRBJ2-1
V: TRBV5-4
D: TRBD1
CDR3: CASRQAPTGGLNEQFF
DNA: TGTGCCAGCAGGCAAGCCCCGACAGGGGGACTCAATGAGCAGTTCTTC

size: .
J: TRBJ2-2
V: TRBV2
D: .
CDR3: CASLKANTGELFF
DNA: TGTGCCAGTCTGAAAGCGAACACCGGGGAGCTGTTTTTT

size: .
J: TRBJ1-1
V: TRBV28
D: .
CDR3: CASSPQGPMNTEAFF
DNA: TGTGCCAGCAGTCCTCAGGGACCCATGAACACTGAAGCTTTCTTT

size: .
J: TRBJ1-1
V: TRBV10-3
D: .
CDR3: CAISESVDMNTEAFF
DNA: TGTGCCATCAGTGAGTCGGTGGATATGAACACTGAAGCTTTCTTT

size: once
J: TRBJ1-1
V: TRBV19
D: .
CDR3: CASSQVGGLRNTEAFF
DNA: TGTGCCAGTAGCCAGGTCGGGGGGCTGAGGAACACTGAAGCTTTCTTT